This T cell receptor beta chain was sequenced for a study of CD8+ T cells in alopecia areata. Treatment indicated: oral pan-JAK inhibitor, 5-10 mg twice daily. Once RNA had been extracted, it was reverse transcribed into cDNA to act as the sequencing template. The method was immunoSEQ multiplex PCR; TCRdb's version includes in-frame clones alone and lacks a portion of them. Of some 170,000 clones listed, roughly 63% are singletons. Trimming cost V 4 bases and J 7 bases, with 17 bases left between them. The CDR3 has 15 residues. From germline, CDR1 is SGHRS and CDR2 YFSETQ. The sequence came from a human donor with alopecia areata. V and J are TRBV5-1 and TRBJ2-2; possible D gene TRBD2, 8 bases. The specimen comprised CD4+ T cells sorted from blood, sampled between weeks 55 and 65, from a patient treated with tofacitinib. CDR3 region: CASSGIAGTDGELFF. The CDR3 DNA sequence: TGCGCCAGCAGCGGCATAGCGGGGACAGACGGGGAGCTGTTTTTT.